Listed here is a single T cell receptor beta chain. Antigen: not known. The same CDR3 arises from other DNA sequences in this sample as well. This sample is part of a study of cytomegalovirus exposure and HLA in healthy donors. General study results and limits: Later analysis found that TCR beta chains associated with HLA were more clonally expanded than other, equally common chains.

V was pared by 2 bases and J by 1 base, with 5 bases between. This CDR3 contains 13 residues. Germline V gene data show CDR1 as SGHTA and CDR2 as FQGTGA. The PCR ran on 60 Vbeta and 13 Jbeta primers. The table came from immunoSEQ multiplex PCR; TCRdb's copy has only in-frame clones and leaves some out. Among some 130,000 clones, around 86% were seen once, and the ten largest hold roughly 8%. The source of this sequence is a woman aged 50 to 60 in good health and CMV-seropositive. Sequencing was carried out using PBMCs. The chain couples TRBV7-3 to TRBJ1-1; D remains ambiguous. The CDR3 bases are TGTGCCAGCAGCTTATCGCGGAACACTGAAGCTTTCTTT. This gives the protein CASSLSRNTEAFF.